One T cell receptor (beta chain) is described in this entry. The data derive from a study of control samples from healthy donors and cancer patients. Some clones are missing from TCRdb's copy, which holds only in-frame ones; the method was immunoSEQ multiplex PCR. Of roughly 130,000 clones listed, 80% to 95% are singletons. This receptor was taken from a man aged 18 to 29 in good health. Sequencing was carried out using blood.

In DNA form, the CDR3 reads TGTGCCAGCAGCCATGACAGGGGGTCATACAATGAGCAGTTCTTC. Amino acids: CASSHDRGSYNEQFF. V and J are TRBV3-1 (or the pseudogene TRBV3-2) and TRBJ2-1; 9 nucleotides line up with TRBD1. The CDR3 totals 15 residues. Trimming at V came to 3 bases and at J to 4 bases, leaving 4 bases not matched to a gene. The germline V gene encodes CDR1 LGHDT and CDR2 YNNKEL (reference sequence).